The clone carrying this TCR beta chain showed up just a few times. TCRdb re-analysed the reads in MiXCR, keeping a single row per CDR3 protein. The profile shows about 740,000 distinct CDR3 sequences, less than 40% of them singletons. These data belong to a study of T cell repertoires in cytomegalovirus infection. About the research overall: CMV infection plus the matching HLA type was flagged by public TCR beta signatures.

Germline V gene data show CDR1 as SQVTM and CDR2 as ANQGSEA. Trimming removed 4 bases from V and 0 bases from J; junction bases left unmatched: 9. The CDR3 covers 17 residues. Sequencing input: PBMCs. The genes are TRBV29-1 and TRBJ2-7; the match to TRBD2 covers 13 bases. This TCR was sampled from a human donor in good health (CMV status not recorded). Some clones in this sample may be carry-over from other donors' samples. The CDR3 is CSVAGLAGAQSSYEQYF. CDR3 bases: TGCAGCGTTGCCGGACTAGCGGGAGCCCAGAGCTCCTACGAGCAGTACTTC.